The sequence of this TCR beta chain was determined in a study of blood T cells in healthy people across ages. Combining a sample-barcoded 5' primer with a J-beta primer mix, a second PCR ran for roughly 7 to 12 cycles. TCRdb analysed the 5' RACE reads with MiXCR anew, one entry per CDR3 protein. The sample includes around 1,900,000 distinct CDR3 sequences, 35% to 50% of them seen just once. Deletions cut 4 bases from V and 5 bases from J, with 12 bases between. There are 13 residues in the CDR3. Looked up from germline, CDR1 is SQVTM and CDR2 is ANQGSEA. The V call is TRBV29-1, the J call TRBJ1-5, with D hard to call. The source of this sequence is a human donor in good health. Sequencing was carried out using blood. CDR3: CSVGERADQPQHF. CDR3 nucleotide sequence: TGCAGCGTTGGGGAAAGGGCCGATCAGCCCCAGCATTTT. Combining the CDR3 with reference TRBV29-1 and TRBJ1-5 gives the whole variable domain SAVISQKPSRDICQRGTSLTIQCQVDSQVTMMFWYRQQPGQSLTLIATANQGSEATYESGFVIDKFPISRPNLTFSTLTVSNMSPEDSSIYLCSVGERADQPQHFGDGTRLSIL.